This TCR beta chain was captured by sequencing in a study of molecular identifiers for immune sequencing clone quantification. CDR1 is SGHDT and CDR2 is YYEEEE in the germline V gene. CDR3 length: 14 amino acids. Concerning this clonotype itself: Its specificity is not known. A clone one base away is much larger, so this may be a read error.

When naive CD8 T cells were sorted, they were gated as CD8+CD4-CCR7+CD45RA+. Study results and caveats: In a background of roughly 970,000 naive cells, spiked Jurkat TCR RNA from one cell was reportedly detectable.

From the PCR reads, TCRdb called clonotypes with MiXCR, one entry per CDR3 protein. The repertoire includes roughly 55,000 distinct CDR3 sequences, roughly a third of them detected once, and 3.5% to 4% sits in the top ten. The chain combines TRBV5-6 with TRBJ1-5, with a possible D match to TRBD1 (5 bases). The source material was naive CD8+ T cells from blood, with Jurkat cell RNA spiked in. Subset here: FACS-sorted CD8+CD4-CCR7+CD45RA+ naive T cells. This receptor was taken from a human donor in good health. Some libraries in this study had Jurkat cell RNA spiked in. The CDR3 protein is CASSLPGVNQPLHF. CDR3 nucleotides: TGTGCCAGCAGCTTGCCGGGGGTCAATCAGCCCCTGCATTTT.